The clone carrying this T cell receptor beta chain was counted ten times or more. Its antigen remains unidentified. This entry is derived from a study of metastatic and nonmetastatic thyroid tumors. Study as a whole: Where malignant and benign thyroid patients were concerned, repertoires were compared across blood and tumor or nodule tissue. Study outcomes and limitations: Malignant tumors reportedly showed significantly higher TCR beta diversity than benign nodules in both blood and tumor.

This CDR3 is 13 amino acids long. Deletions cut 3 bases from V and 8 bases from J, with 10 bases between. Germline V gives CDR1 MGHRA, CDR2 YSYEKL. No patient had received any treatment before thyroid surgery. TCRdb re-clonotyped the PCR reads via MiXCR. The table has approximately 20,000 clones, around an eighth seen once. The specimen sequenced was blood. V gene TRBV4-1 combines with J gene TRBJ1-4, with D uncertain. This sequence was found in a female donor with papillary thyroid cancer or a benign thyroid nodule (not recorded which). Some clones in this sample may be carry-over from other donors' samples. The CDR3: CASSQAGNEKLFF. The CDR3 region has the DNA TGCGCCAGCAGCCAGGCCGGTAACGAAAAACTGTTTTTT.